This entry is about one TCR beta chain. What it binds is not known. This sample was included in a study of T cell responses to AZD1222 COVID-19 vaccine. Points from the study as a whole: Across spike, vaccine-associated CD4 TCRs were found, dominant at 160-218 and 743-854. The donor cohort was predominantly white British with a female majority, and clonal diversity may have been underestimated.

V gave up 2 bases and J gave up 4 bases; unmatched junction bases: 7. The CDR3 extends over 16 amino acids. The germline V gene has CDR1 LGHDT and CDR2 YNNKEL (reference sequence). Profiling relied on immunoSEQ multiplex PCR, and the TCRdb table lists in-frame clones only, not all of them. The sample includes around 140,000 clones, around nine tenths of them seen just once. Some second doses came at about 4 weeks and others at about 12 weeks; these were pooled. Sequencing used peripheral blood, obtained 28 days after the second AZD1222 dose. The sequence was obtained from an adult who received the AZD1222 COVID-19 vaccine. The rearrangement joins TRBV3-1 (or the pseudogene TRBV3-2) to TRBJ1-2; 10 nucleotides line up with TRBD1. The CDR3 loop is CASSQLGQGVPYGYTF. CDR3 DNA sequence: TGTGCCAGCAGCCAACTAGGACAGGGGGTCCCCTATGGCTACACCTTC.